The subject of this entry is one T cell receptor (beta chain). Its antigen remains undetermined. No much larger clonotype is one base removed from it; base qualities were not supplied. This specimen belongs to a study of shared clonotypes between healthy human individuals (dated by TCRdb to 2020 to 2022). Looking at the study overall: The cohort included a few men and two women between 18 and 49 years of age. To estimate repertoire size and how much clonotypes are shared between individuals, the study performed deep sequencing of blood TCR repertoires from a few healthy adults. For each donor, CD4 naive and CD4 memory were each given three plates, CD8 naive was given two plates, and CD8 memory was given one plate. To increase sequencing depth and limit assay-specific biases, different laboratories used diverse techniques to prepare libraries and sequence TCR repertoires. Per donor, leukapheresis produced somewhere between about 0.94 and 10 billion PBMCs.

What the research found in general, with its limitations: About 5% of naive CD4, approximately 3.7% of naive CD8, about 2.1% of memory CD4, and roughly 0.4% of memory CD8 clonotypes were shared across several donors. Based on pairwise subsampling, the degree of clonotype sharing among donors was expected to be affected by sequencing depth. The genetic and exposure-history diversity represented was limited by the small number of donors. Sampling was restricted to blood, and TCR repertoires in tissues likely differ from the TCR repertoires found in blood. Compared with non-shared clonotypes, clonotypes shared by all four sorted-subset donors had higher generation probabilities. Even with the large sequencing depth, rarefaction of the sorted-subset datasets indicated that sequencing was incomplete. Naive subsets generally had larger estimated clonotype richness than memory subsets.

TCR CDR3 regions were amplified from genomic DNA by multiplex PCR using the deep immunoSEQ assay. For each cell subset, the extracted genomic DNA was distributed evenly across all wells of several immunoSEQ 96-well plates, and each plate served as one replicate. For sorted subsets, roughly 190 ng of genomic DNA, equivalent to 25,000 to 30,000 T cell genomes, went into each replicate PCR. Purified libraries were measured with a Qubit 3.0 fluorometer, size-checked on a Bioanalyzer 2100, and measured again with the KAPA Library Quantification kit. Each immunoSEQ 96-well plate was sequenced on its own single-read 150-cycle Illumina NextSeq 550 flow cell. The authors' pipeline ran thus. Because the immunoSEQ output held only junctional sequences and lacked quality scores, the filtering could not match the filtering applied to full-length reads. Sequences were annotated with PyIR, a Python wrapper for IgBLAST v1.9, and V/J genes and CDR3 were assigned using IMGT germline references. Any read was removed if the V/J assignment was weak (E-value above 1e-6), the CDR3 was missing, or the read contained stop codons, out-of-frame junctions, or ambiguous translated residues. A V3J clonotype was defined by an identical inferred V gene, J gene, and CDR3 amino acid sequence. Percentage overlap between repertoires was computed as shared unique clonotypes divided by the size of the smaller repertoire. Repertoire richness was assessed with RTK rarefaction, the Chao1 estimator, and Recon v2.1 estimates of unobserved clonotypes. For all TCRbeta clonotypes obtained by the gDNA method from four donors, generation probabilities were computed with OLGA. The clones in this table, taken by TCRdb from immuneACCESS, are in-frame only. Not every clone is retained; where verified, under half of the shortfall comes from an unresolved V gene, and the cause of the rest is unknown. V, J and clone size derive from that table, while D and trimming were established from the DNA sequence. The sample table lists fewer than 1.8 million clones, about 98.5% of them with a count of one. The ten biggest clones cover approximately 0.38% of the sample.

The donors were healthy, HIV-negative adults with no recently reported acute infections or vaccinations. Every donor was a Caucasian adult residing in Nashville, Tennessee, USA. Magnetic negative selection was used to enrich CD4+ T cells, after which naive cells were positively selected on CD45RA and the negative fraction became the memory subset. After blood collection by leukapheresis, PBMCs were isolated using Ficoll-Histopaque density gradient centrifugation and then cryopreserved in the vapor phase of liquid nitrogen. Analytical flow cytometry was used to check the purity and quantity of every magnetically sorted T cell population. Genomic DNA was isolated from every sorted fraction and measured by UV absorbance on a Nanodrop 2000c. The CDR3, from cysteine to phenylalanine, totals 15 residues. The CDR3 DNA has 45 bases and is translated from base 1. From the germline V gene, CDR1 is MDHEN and CDR2 is SYDVKM. From V the trimming removes 4 bases and from J it removes 0 bases, while the gene matches leave 5 bases of the junction unaccounted for.

Material: naive CD4+ T cells sorted from blood. Read against the paper, the sample's cell subset or site label means: CD45RA+ positively selected. The chain is assembled from TRBV28 and TRBJ2-7, with 8 central nucleotides matching TRBD2. The TCR was taken from a man younger than 40 in good health. The CDR3 corresponds to CASSYGTSSSYEQYF. The DNA is TGTGCCAGCAGTTACGGGACTAGTTCCTCCTACGAGCAGTACTTC.